The 12 T cell receptor beta chains in this list originate from one sample, sequenced in a study of cytotoxic CD8 clonotypes in ibrutinib-treated CLL. Some clones are missing from TCRdb's copy, which holds only in-frame ones; the method was immunoSEQ multiplex PCR. Here the sample spans more than 6,000 clones, 60% to 80% being singletons. The sample was PBMCs, taken before ibrutinib treatment. These receptors all come from a human donor with chronic lymphocytic leukemia.

The genes are TRBV9 and TRBJ1-2; D remains unclear. The V and J ends lost 0 bases and 8 bases respectively, with 14 bases between them. Per the germline V gene, CDR1 is SGDLS and CDR2 is YYNGEE. The CDR3 length is 14 residues. The CDR3 coding sequence is TGTGCCAGCAGCGTAGCGAGTAATTTACAGGGCTACACCTTC. It codes for CASSVASNLQGYTF. The variable domain in full, completed from reference TRBV9 and TRBJ1-2, reads DSGVTQTPKHLITATGQRVTLRCSPRSGDLSVYWYQQSLDQGLQFLIQYYNGEERAKGNILERFSAQQFPDLHSELNLSSLELGDSALYFCASSVASNLQGYTFGSGTRLTVV.

The chain employs TRBV11-3 and TRBJ2-7; a weak D match, TRBD2 (5 bases). The CDR3 consists of 16 residues. The V end was cut by 7 bases, the J end by 0 bases, with 19 bases between. Germline values: CDR1 SGHNT, CDR2 YENEEA. CDR3 sequence (DNA): TGTGCCAGCAACTCGGGGATAGCCCCAAGCTCCTACGAGCAGTACTTC. It encodes CASNSGIAPSSYEQYF.

The chain combines TRBV19 with TRBJ2-3; 7 bases agree with TRBD2. Germline V lookup: CDR1 LNHDA, CDR2 SQIVND (reference sequence). V was pared by 6 bases and J by 0 bases, with 0 bases of the junction left unmatched. The CDR3 is 13 amino acids. CDR3 loop: CASSGGSTDTQYF. The CDR3 bases are TGTGCCAGTAGCGGGGGGAGCACAGATACGCAGTATTTT.

The CDR3 sequence is CASSANAGDEKLFF. The CDR3 DNA follows: TGTGCCAGCTCCGCCAATGCGGGGGATGAAAAACTGTTTTTT. The V gene is TRBV18, the J gene TRBJ1-4, with D tentatively TRBD1 (5 bases). This CDR3 is 14 amino acids long. V was clipped by 6 bases and J by 6 bases, with 14 bases between them. In germline, CDR1 is KGHSH, CDR2 LQKENI.

The V gene is TRBV10-1, the J gene TRBJ2-2; D uncertain. Germline CDR1 and CDR2: WNHNN and SYGVQD (reference sequence). The CDR3 is made up of 13 amino acids. The V end was cut by 8 bases, the J end by 7 bases, with 14 bases between. This CDR3 reads CASAPAQFGELFF. CDR3 sequence (DNA): TGCGCCAGCGCCCCGGCGCAGTTCGGGGAGCTGTTTTTT.

The chain recombines TRBV18 with TRBJ1-3; no definite D call. Germline lookup yields CDR1 KGHSH and CDR2 LQKENI. CDR3 length: 16 amino acids. Between the trimmed V and J ends, which lost 2 bases and 0 bases, there was a span of 11 bases. CDR3 in amino acids: CASSPGLLSSGNTIYF. The CDR3 DNA follows: TGTGCCAGCTCACCAGGGCTTCTTTCCTCTGGAAACACCATATATTTT. Full variable domain (missing parts from reference TRBV18 and TRBJ1-3): NAGVMQNPRHLVRRRGQEARLRCSPMKGHSHVYWYRQLPEEGLKFMVYLQKENIIDESGMPKERFSAEFPKEGPSILRIQQVVRGDSAAYFCASSPGLLSSGNTIYFGEGSWLTVV.

This sequence joins TRBV19 and TRBJ1-3; no clear D. CDR3 size: 17 residues. Germline CDR1 is LNHDA and CDR2 is SQIVND (reference sequence). The germline V and J ends were trimmed by 3 bases and 4 bases, with 19 bases remaining between them. CDR3 coding DNA: TGTGCCAGTAGTATCGGTCCCCTTGTTGGAGACGGAAACACCATATATTTT. This gives the protein CASSIGPLVGDGNTIYF.

The rearrangement links TRBV7-9 to TRBJ2-5; 9 bases align to TRBD2. V was pared by 1 base and J by 5 bases, with 17 bases of the junction left unmatched. This CDR3 has 19 amino acids. Germline V gene sequence: CDR1 SEHNR, CDR2 FQNEAQ (reference sequence). The CDR3 region is CASSLGLAAGGPFEETQYF. CDR3 DNA: TGTGCCAGCAGCTTAGGTCTCGCTGCGGGAGGGCCTTTCGAGGAGACCCAGTACTTC.

The table lists this clone with a few counts. The gene calls are TRBV7-3 and TRBJ2-7; 10 nucleotides align to TRBD2. In germline, CDR1 is SGHTA, CDR2 FQGTGA. This CDR3 contains 15 residues. With V trimmed by 1 base and J by 3 bases, 3 bases remained unmatched. The CDR3 loop is CASSLNPSGSYEQYF. CDR3 nucleotides: TGTGCCAGCAGCTTAAACCCTAGCGGGAGCTACGAGCAGTACTTC.

In this sample, this clone turned up once. The J gene is TRBJ1-6, the V gene TRBV7-9; D is uncertain. V lost 1 base and J lost 8, with 6 bases in between. The germline V gene has CDR1 SEHNR and CDR2 FQNEAQ (reference sequence). This CDR3 comprises 13 residues. In DNA form, the CDR3 reads TGTGCCAGCAGCTTAGTTCAGCATTCACCCCTCCACTTT. Translated: CASSLVQHSPLHF.

The chain uses TRBV1 and TRBJ1-2; the table's D call of TRBD1 was not tested on the DNA. TRBV1 is a documented pseudogene. The CDR3 runs to 15 residues. CDR3 nucleotides: TGCACCAGCAGCCAAGCCCCAGGGGGGAGGAATGGCTACACCTTC. Translating it yields CTSSQAPGGRNGYTF.

The chain carries TRBV4-2 and TRBJ2-1; D is perhaps TRBD1 (6 bases). The CDR3 runs to 14 residues. Germline CDR1 and CDR2: LGHNA and YNFKEQ. Trimming cost V 5 bases and J 8 bases, with 16 bases left between them. The chain's CDR3 is CASSIQTGSDEQFF. CDR3 coding DNA: TGTGCCAGCAGCATCCAAACAGGGTCCGATGAGCAGTTCTTC.